The 4 T cell receptor beta chains given below trace back to one sample, sequenced in a study of graft-versus-host responses after intestinal transplantation. What these receptors recognize is not known. Repertoires were generated with immunoSEQ multiplex PCR, while TCRdb's copy carries only in-frame clones and drops some. There are tens of thousands of clones in the sample; roughly 92% occur only once, and about 0.3% lies in the top ten. The material was unstimulated CD4+ T cells sorted from spleen or lymph node cells, obtained before intestinal transplant. The receptors originated from a human donor who received an intestinal transplant.

The chain carries TRBV7-2 and TRBJ2-1, with TRBD2 matching over 8 bases. The CDR3 runs to 15 residues. Looked up from germline, CDR1 is SGHTA and CDR2 is FQGNSA. The V and J ends lost 3 bases and 7 bases, in that order; junction bases with no gene match: 8. The CDR3 spells CASSFNGGASNEQFF. DNA for the CDR3: TGTGCCAGCAGCTTCAACGGGGGGGCCTCGAATGAGCAGTTCTTC.

This CDR3 reads CASGEGAEQFF. The CDR3 DNA is TGTGCCAGCGGGGAAGGGGCTGAGCAGTTCTTC. The chain joins TRBV6-4 to TRBJ2-1; perhaps TRBD1 as D (5 bases). The CDR3 covers 11 residues. Trimming left V 8 bases short and J 9 bases short, with 11 bases between. CDR1 is MRHNA and CDR2 is SNTAGT in the germline V gene.

This clone was counted a single time. This chain uses TRBV6-4 with TRBJ2-1; 12 nucleotides agree with TRBD2. This CDR3 has 17 amino acids. CDR1 is MRHNA, CDR2 SNTAGT, per germline. The V segment lost 6 bases and the J segment 8 bases; nucleotides outside the gene matches: 14. CDR3 DNA sequence: TGTGCCAGCAGCAAGGAACTAGCGGGAGGATTAGGCGATGAGCAGTTCTTC. This sequence encodes CASSKELAGGLGDEQFF.

The chain joins TRBV6-5 to TRBJ1-2; no definite D call. Looked up from germline, CDR1 is MNHEY and CDR2 is SVGAGI. The CDR3 spans 14 residues. V was clipped by 6 bases and J by 1 base, with 12 bases between them. CDR3 sequence reads: CASREATINYGYTF. In nucleotides, the CDR3 is TGTGCCAGCAGGGAGGCAACCATTAACTATGGCTACACCTTC.